This T cell receptor (beta chain) was captured by sequencing in a study of cytomegalovirus exposure and HLA in healthy donors. In the case of this clone: Its antigen is not identified.

The primer mix had 60 Vbeta and 13 Jbeta primers. Assay: immunoSEQ multiplex PCR; the TCRdb copy retains only in-frame clones and omits some. The data show 150,000 to 170,000 clones, with around three quarters seen just once and 3% to 4% held by the top ten. Those who donated were healthy bone marrow donors. Study-wide findings and caveats: Later findings reportedly placed an Asian-associated ancestry cluster below the approximately 650-donor mean for N-insertions.

The sample comprised PBMCs. The sequence was obtained from a woman aged 40 to 55 in good health and CMV-seronegative.

CDR3 nucleotide sequence: TGTGCCAGCAGCCTTTCTAGTGAGTGGGCCAAAAACATTCAGTACTTC. Its protein product is CASSLSSEWAKNIQYF. The chain couples TRBV13 to TRBJ2-4; D gene ambiguous. The CDR3 extends over 16 amino acids. CDR1 is PRHDT, CDR2 FYEKMQ, per germline (reference sequence). The V end lost 5 bases, the J end lost 1 base, and 15 bases lay between the germline ends. Using reference TRBV13 and TRBJ2-4 for the parts outside the CDR3, the full variable domain is AAGVIQSPRHLIKEKRETATLKCYPIPRHDTVYWYQQGPGQDPQFLISFYEKMQSDKGSIPDRFSAQQFSDYHSELNMSSLELGDSALYFCASSLSSEWAKNIQYFGAGTRLSVL.